This T cell receptor (beta chain) derives from a study of blood T cell repertoires in COVID-19. Study overall: COVID-19 samples collected from the United States, Italy and Spain covered acute and convalescent phases.

The CDR3 is made up of 14 amino acids. V was clipped by 6 bases and J by 9 bases; unmatched bases: 10. Per germline, CDR1 SGDLS and CDR2 YYNGEE. This clone was found a few times. How the authors handled the data: Amplifying reference gene primers gave estimates of nucleated cell counts. TCRdb's table, derived via immunoSEQ multiplex PCR, lists solely in-frame clones and lacks some. V and J calls and clone size are as listed in that table; D and trimming were resolved from the DNA. The sample carries 84,000 or so clones, nearly 90% recorded once. This rearrangement joins TRBV9 to TRBJ2-1; TRBD2 agrees at 9 bases. The source is a man aged 70 or older with acute or convalescent COVID-19. Material: peripheral blood. The CDR3 loop is CASTIGTSTAEQFF. The CDR3, as DNA: TGTGCCAGCACCATTGGGACTAGCACCGCTGAGCAGTTCTTC.